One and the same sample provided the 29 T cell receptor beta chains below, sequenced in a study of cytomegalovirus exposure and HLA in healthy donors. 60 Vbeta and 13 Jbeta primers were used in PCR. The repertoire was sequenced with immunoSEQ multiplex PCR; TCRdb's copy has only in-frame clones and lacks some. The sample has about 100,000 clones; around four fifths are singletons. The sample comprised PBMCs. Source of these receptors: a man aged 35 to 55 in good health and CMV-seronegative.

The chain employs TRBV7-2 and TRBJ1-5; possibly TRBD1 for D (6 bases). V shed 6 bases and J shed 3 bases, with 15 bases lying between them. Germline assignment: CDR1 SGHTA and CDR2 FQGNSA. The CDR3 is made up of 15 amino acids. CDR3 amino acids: CASRGGGGINQPQHF. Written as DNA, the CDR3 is TGTGCCAGCAGGGGGGGCGGGGGAATCAATCAGCCCCAGCATTTT.

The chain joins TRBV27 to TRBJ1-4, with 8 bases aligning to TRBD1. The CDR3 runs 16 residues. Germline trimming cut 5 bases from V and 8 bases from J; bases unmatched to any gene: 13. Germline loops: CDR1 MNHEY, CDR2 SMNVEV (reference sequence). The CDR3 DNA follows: TGTGCCAGCAGTGGCGGGACAGGCCTGGGGATCGAAAAACTGTTTTTT. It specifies CASSGGTGLGIEKLFF.

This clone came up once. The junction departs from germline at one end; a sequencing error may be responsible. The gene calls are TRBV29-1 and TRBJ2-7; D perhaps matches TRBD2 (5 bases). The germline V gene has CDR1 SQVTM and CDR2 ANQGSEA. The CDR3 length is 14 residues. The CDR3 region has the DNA TGCAGCGTTATGAGGACTTTGGGGAACTACGGGCAGTACTTC. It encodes CSVMRTLGNYGQYF.

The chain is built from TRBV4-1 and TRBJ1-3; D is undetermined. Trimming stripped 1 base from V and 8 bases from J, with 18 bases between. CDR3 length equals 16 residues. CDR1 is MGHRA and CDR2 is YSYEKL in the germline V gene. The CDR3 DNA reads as TGCGCCAGCAGCCAAGGTGGGAGGGAGCGGCCGCACACCATATATTTT. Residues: CASSQGGRERPHTIYF.

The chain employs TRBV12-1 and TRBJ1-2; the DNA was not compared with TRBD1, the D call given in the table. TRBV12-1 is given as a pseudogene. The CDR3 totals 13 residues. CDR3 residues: CASTLGTAYGYTF. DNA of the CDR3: TGTGCCAGCACCCTCGGGACAGCCTATGGCTACACCTTC.

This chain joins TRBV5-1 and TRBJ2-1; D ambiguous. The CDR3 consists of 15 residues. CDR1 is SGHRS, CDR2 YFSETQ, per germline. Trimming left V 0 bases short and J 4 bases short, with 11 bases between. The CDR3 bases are TGCGCCAGCAGCTTGGCCTCAAGAGGATACAATGAGCAGTTCTTC. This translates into CASSLASRGYNEQFF. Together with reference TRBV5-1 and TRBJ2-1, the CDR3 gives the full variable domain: KAGVTQTPRYLIKTRGQQVTLSCSPISGHRSVSWYQQTPGQGLQFLFEYFSETQRNKGNFPGRFSGRQFSNSRSEMNVSTLELGDSALYLCASSLASRGYNEQFFGPGTRLTVL.

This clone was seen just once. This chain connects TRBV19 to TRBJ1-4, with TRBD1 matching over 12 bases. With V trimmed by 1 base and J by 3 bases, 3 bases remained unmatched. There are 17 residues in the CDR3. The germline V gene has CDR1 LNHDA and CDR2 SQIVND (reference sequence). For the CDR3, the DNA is TGTGCCAGTAGTATAGTGGGACAGGGGGCTGCTAATGAAAAACTGTTTTTT. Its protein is CASSIVGQGAANEKLFF.

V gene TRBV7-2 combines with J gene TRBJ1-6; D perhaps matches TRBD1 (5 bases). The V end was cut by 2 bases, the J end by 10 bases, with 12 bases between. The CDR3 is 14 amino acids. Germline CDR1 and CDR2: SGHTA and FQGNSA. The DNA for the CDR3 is TGTGCCAGCAGCTTACGGGGGTTAGAGTCACCCCTCCACTTT. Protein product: CASSLRGLESPLHF. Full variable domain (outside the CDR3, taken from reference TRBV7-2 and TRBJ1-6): GAGVSQSPSNKVTEKGKDVELRCDPISGHTALYWYRQSLGQGLEFLIYFQGNSAPDKSGLPSDRFSAERTGGSVSTLTIQRTQQEDSAVYLCASSLRGLESPLHFGNGTRLTVT.

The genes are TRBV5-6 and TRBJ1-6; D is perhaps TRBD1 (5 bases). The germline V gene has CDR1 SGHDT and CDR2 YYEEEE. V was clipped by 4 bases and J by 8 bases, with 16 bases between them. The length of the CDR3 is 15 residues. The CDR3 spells CASSTVREVYSPLHF. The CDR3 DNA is TGTGCCAGCAGCACGGTCAGGGAGGTTTATTCACCCCTCCACTTT.

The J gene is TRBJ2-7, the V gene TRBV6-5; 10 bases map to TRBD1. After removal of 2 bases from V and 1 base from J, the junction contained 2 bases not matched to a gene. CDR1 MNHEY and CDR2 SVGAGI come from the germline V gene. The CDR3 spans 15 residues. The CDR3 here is CASSYGTGESYEQYF. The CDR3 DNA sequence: TGTGCCAGCAGTTACGGGACAGGGGAATCCTACGAGCAGTACTTC.

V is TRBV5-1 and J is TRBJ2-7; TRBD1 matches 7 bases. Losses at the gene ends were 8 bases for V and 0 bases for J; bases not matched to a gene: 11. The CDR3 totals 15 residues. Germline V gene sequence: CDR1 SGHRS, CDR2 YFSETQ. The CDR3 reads CASRYRGGDSYEQYF. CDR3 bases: TGCGCCAGTCGCTACAGGGGCGGCGACTCCTACGAGCAGTACTTC.

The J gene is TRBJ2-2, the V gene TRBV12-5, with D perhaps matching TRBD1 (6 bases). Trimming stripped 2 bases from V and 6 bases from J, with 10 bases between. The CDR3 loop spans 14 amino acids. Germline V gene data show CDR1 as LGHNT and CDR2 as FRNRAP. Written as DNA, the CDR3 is TGTGCTAGTGGTTTGATAGGGGGTTCCGGGGAGCTGTTTTTT. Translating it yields CASGLIGGSGELFF.

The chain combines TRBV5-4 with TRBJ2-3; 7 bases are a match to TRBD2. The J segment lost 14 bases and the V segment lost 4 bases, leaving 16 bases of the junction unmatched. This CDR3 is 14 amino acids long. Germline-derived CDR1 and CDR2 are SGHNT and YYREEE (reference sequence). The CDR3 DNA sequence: TGTGCCAGCAGCCCCCGGCCCAGTGGGGGGGAGGGGTATTTT. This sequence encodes CASSPRPSGGEGYF.

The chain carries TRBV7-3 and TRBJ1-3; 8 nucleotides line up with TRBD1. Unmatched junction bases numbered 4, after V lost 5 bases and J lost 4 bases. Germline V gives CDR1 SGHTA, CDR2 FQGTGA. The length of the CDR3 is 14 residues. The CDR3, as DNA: TGTGCCAGCAGCCCGACAGGGGTAGGAAACACCATATATTTT. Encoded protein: CASSPTGVGNTIYF. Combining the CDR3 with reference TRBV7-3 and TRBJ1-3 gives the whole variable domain GAGVSQTPSNKVTEKGKYVELRCDPISGHTALYWYRQSLGQGPEFLIYFQGTGAADDSGLPNDRFFAVRPEGSVSTLKIQRTERGDSAVYLCASSPTGVGNTIYFGEGSWLTVV.

CDR3 nucleotide sequence: TGTGCCAGCAGTGAATGGGGGACCCCCGGGGGAGAGACCCAGTACTTC. Translation: CASSEWGTPGGETQYF. The chain joins TRBV2 to TRBJ2-5, with D possibly matching TRBD2 (6 bases). The CDR3 spans 16 residues. Germline V gene data show CDR1 as SNHLY and CDR2 as FYNNEI. Deletions cut 2 bases from V and 4 bases from J, with 17 bases between.

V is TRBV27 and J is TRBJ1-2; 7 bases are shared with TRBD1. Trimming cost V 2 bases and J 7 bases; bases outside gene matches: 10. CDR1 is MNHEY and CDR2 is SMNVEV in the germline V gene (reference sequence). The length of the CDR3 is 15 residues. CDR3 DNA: TGTGCCAGCAGTTTAGGCGAAGGGGGCGTCTCTGGCTACACCTTC. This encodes CASSLGEGGVSGYTF.

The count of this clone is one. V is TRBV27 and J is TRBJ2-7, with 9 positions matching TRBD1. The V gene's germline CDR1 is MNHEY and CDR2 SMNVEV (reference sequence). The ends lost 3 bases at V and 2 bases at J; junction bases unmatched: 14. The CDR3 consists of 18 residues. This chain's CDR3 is CASSFRGDREFGAYEQYF. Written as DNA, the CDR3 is TGTGCCAGCAGTTTCAGAGGGGACAGGGAGTTCGGCGCCTACGAGCAGTACTTC.

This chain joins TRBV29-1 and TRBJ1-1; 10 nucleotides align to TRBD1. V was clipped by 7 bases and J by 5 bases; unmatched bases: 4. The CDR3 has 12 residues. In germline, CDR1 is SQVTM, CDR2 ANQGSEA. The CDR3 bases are TGCAGCGCCCGACAGGGGGCGACTGAAGCTTTCTTT. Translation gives CSARQGATEAFF.

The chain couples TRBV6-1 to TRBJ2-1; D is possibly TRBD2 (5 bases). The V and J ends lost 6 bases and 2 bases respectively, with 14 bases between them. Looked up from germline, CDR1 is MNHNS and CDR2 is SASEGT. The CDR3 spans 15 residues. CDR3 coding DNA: TGTGCCAGCAGACTGCTCCCGGGGACCTACAATGAGCAGTTCTTC. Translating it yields CASRLLPGTYNEQFF.

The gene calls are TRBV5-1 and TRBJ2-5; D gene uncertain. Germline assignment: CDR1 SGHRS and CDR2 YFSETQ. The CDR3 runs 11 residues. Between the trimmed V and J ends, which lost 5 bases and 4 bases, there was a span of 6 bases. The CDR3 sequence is CASSLLETQYF. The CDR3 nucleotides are TGCGCCAGCAGTCTCTTAGAGACCCAGTACTTC.

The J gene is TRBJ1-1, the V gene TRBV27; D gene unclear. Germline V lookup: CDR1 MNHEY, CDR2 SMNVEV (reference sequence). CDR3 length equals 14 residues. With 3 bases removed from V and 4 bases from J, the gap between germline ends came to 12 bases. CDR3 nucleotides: TGTGCCAGCAGTTTTCGGGTTCCAACCACTGAAGCTTTCTTT. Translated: CASSFRVPTTEAFF.

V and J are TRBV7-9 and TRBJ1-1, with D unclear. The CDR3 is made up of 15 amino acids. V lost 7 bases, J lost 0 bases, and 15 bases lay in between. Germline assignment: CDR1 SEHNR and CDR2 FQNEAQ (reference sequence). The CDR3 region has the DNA TGTGCCAGCAACAGCTTAGAGGGCATGAACACTGAAGCTTTCTTT. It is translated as CASNSLEGMNTEAFF.

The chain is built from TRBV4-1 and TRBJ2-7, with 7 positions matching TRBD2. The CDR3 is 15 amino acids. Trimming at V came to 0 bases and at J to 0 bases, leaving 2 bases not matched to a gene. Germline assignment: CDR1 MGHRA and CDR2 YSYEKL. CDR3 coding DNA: TGCGCCAGCAGCCAAGAACAGCGGGGCTCCTACGAGCAGTACTTC. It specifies CASSQEQRGSYEQYF.

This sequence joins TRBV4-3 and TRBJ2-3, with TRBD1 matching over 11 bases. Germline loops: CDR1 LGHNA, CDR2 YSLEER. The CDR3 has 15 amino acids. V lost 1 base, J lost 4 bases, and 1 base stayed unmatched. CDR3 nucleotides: TGCGCCAGCAGCCAAGGGGGACAGGGGGCAGATACGCAGTATTTT. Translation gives CASSQGGQGADTQYF.

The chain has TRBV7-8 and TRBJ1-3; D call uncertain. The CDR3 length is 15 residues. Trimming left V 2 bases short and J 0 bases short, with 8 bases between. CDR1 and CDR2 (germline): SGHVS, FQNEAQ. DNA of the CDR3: TGTGCCAGCAGCTTACTCGAGGTCTCTGGAAACACCATATATTTT. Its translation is CASSLLEVSGNTIYF.

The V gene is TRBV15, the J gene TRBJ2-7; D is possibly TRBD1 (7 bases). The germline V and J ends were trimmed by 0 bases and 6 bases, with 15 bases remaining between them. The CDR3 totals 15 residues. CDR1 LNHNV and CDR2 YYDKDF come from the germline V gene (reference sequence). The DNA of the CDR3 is TGTGCCACCAGCAGAGATGCGACAGGGACTGGCGAGCAGTACTTC. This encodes CATSRDATGTGEQYF.

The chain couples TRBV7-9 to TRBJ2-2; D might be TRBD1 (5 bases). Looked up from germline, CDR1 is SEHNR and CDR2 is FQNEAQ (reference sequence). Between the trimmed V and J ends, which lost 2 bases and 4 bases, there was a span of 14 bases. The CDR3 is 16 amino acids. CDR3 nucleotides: TGTGCCAGCAGCTTACCGCCAGGGTGGGGCACCGGGGAGCTGTTTTTT. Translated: CASSLPPGWGTGELFF.

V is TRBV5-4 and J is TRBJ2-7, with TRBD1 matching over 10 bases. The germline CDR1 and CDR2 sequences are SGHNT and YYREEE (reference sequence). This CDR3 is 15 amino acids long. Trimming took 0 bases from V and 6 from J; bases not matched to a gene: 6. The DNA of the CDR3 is TGTGCCAGCAGCTTGGGGGGACAGGGGTCGGCCGAGCAGTACTTC. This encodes CASSLGGQGSAEQYF.

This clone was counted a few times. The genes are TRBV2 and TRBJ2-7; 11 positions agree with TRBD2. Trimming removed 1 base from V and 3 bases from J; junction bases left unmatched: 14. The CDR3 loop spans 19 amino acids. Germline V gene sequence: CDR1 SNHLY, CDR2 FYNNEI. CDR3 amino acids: CASSEDAASGGLSGYEQYF. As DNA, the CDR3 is TGTGCCAGCAGTGAAGACGCGGCTAGCGGGGGGTTATCAGGCTACGAGCAGTACTTC.